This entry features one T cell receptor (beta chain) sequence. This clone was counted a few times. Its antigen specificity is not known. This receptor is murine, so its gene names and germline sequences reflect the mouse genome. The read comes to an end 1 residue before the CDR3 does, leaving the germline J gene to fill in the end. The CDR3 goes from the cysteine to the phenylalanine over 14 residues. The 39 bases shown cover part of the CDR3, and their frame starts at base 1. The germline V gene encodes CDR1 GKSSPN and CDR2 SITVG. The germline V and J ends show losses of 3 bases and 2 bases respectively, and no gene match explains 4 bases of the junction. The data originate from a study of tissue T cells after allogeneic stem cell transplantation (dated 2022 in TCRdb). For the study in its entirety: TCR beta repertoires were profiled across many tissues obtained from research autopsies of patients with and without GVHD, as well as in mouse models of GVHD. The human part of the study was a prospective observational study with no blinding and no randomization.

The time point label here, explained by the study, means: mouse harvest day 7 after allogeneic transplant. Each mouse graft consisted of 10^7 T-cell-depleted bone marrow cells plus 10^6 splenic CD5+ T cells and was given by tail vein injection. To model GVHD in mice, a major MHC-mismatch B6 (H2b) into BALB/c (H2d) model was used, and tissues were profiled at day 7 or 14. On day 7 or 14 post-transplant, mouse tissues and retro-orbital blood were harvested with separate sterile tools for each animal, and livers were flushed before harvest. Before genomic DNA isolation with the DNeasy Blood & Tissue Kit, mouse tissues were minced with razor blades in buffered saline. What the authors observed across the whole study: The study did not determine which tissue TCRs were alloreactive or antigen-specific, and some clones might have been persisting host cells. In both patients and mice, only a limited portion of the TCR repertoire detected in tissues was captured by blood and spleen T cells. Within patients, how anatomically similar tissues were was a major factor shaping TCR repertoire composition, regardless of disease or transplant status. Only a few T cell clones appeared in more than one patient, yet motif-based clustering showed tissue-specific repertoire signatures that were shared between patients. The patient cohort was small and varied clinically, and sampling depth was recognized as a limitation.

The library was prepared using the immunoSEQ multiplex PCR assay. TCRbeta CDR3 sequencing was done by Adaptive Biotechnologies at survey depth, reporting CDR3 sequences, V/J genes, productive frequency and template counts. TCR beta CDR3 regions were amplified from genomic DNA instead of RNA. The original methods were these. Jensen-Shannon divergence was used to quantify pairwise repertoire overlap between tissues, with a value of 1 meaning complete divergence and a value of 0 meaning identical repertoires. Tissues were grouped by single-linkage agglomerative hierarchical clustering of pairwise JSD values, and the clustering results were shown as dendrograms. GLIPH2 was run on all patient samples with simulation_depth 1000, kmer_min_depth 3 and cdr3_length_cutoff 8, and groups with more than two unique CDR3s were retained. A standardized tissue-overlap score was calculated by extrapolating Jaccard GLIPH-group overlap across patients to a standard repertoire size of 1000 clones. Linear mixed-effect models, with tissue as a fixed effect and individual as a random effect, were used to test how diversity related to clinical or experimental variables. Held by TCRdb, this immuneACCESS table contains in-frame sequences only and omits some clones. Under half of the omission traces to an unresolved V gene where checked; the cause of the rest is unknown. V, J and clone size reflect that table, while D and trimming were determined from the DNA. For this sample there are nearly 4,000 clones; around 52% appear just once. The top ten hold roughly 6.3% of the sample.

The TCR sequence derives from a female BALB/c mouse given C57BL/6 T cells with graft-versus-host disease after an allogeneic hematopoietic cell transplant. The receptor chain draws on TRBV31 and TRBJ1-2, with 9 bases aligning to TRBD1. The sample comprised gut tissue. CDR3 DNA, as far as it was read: TGTGCCTGGAGCACCGGGACAGGGAACTCCGACTACACC. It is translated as CAWSTGTGNSDYT. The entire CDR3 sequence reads CAWSTGTGNSDYTF.